The rows below give T cell receptor beta chains drawn from one sample of a study of T cells in Graves' hyperthyroidism and ophthalmopathy. TCRdb re-analysed the multiplex PCR reads in MiXCR, keeping a single row per CDR3 protein. The table lists some 700,000 distinct CDR3 sequences, 17% of them singletons. Source material: blood. The receptors were gathered from a man aged 45 to 65 with Graves' hyperthyroidism. CDR3s include the opening cysteine and the closing phenylalanine or tryptophan.

>TRBV6-1|TRBJ2-6
CASSSRIGLGSGANVLTF
>TRBV7-9|TRBJ2-2
CASSPDVTNTGELFF
>TRBV10-2|TRBJ1-1
CASSEGYLAFF
>TRBV20-1|TRBJ2-2
CSVPGTSYTGELSF
>TRBV12-3/TRBV12-4|TRBJ2-7
CASSLGGVEYF
>TRBV9|TRBJ2-5
CASSVGTGGPQETQYF
>TRBV12-3/TRBV12-4|TRBJ2-1
CASSYEDRGHEQFF
>TRBV14|TRBJ2-3
CASSPSALFTDTQYF
>TRBV2|TRBJ2-3
CASSEEAPRTDTQYF
>TRBV27|TRBJ2-5
CASSLYNVGETRCF
>TRBV28|TRBJ2-1
CASSLSLAEQFF